Listed here are 27 T cell receptor beta chains from one sample, sequenced in a study of T-cell memory formation after mild COVID-19. Via MiXCR, TCRdb re-called the 5' RACE reads, giving one row per CDR3 protein. The sample includes around 99,000 distinct CDR3 sequences, under 15% of them seen just once. The sequenced material came from PBMCs or a T cell subset sorted from them (not recorded which). These receptors all stem from a man younger than 30 who had mild COVID-19 (a few samples of this study predate the infection). Cell type and time point are not known.

This clonotype was found a few times. The chain employs TRBV6-6 and TRBJ2-5, with TRBD2 matching 11 bases. The CDR3 contains 14 residues. Looked up from germline, CDR1 is MNHNY and CDR2 is SVGAGI (reference sequence). Trimming took 8 bases from V and 3 from J; bases not matched to a gene: 5. CDR3 nucleotides: TGTGCCAGCGACGTAGCGGGGGGGAAAGAGACCCAGTACTTC. It encodes CASDVAGGKETQYF.

This clonotype was counted at least ten times. The chain is built from TRBV7-8 and TRBJ2-1, with 8 bases lining up with TRBD2. The CDR3 runs to 16 residues. V trimming: 5 bases; J trimming: 4 bases; junction bases outside the gene matches: 10. Germline-derived CDR1 and CDR2 are SGHVS and FQNEAQ. The CDR3 region has the DNA TGTGCCAGCAGCCTCCTTCGGGGGGGGTTTTACAATGAGCAGTTCTTC. Its protein is CASSLLRGGFYNEQFF. The whole variable domain, filled in from reference TRBV7-8 and TRBJ2-1, reads GAGVSQSPRYKVAKRGQDVALRCDPISGHVSLFWYQQALGQGPEFLTYFQNEAQLDKSGLPSDRFFAERPEGSVSTLKIQRTQQEDSAVYLCASSLLRGGFYNEQFFGPGTRLTVL.

This clonotype was found a few times. This sequence joins TRBV5-5 and TRBJ2-4, with D possibly TRBD2 on 5 matching bases. Germline V gene data show CDR1 as SGHKS and CDR2 as YYEKEE (reference sequence). V was shortened by 1 base and J by 12 bases, with 11 bases between the two germline ends. The CDR3 is 12 residues long. CDR3 protein: CASSLMGSNQYF. CDR3 DNA sequence: TGTGCCAGCAGCTTGATGGGGAGTAATCAGTACTTC.

This clonotype was counted a few times. The chain links TRBV13 to TRBJ2-7; possibly TRBD2 for D (5 bases). CDR1 and CDR2 (germline): PRHDT, FYEKMQ (reference sequence). The CDR3 spans 14 residues. V lost 2 bases and J lost 3, with 11 bases in between. As DNA, the CDR3 is TGTGCCAGCAGCTTAAGTACCGGGAACTACGAGCAGTACGTC. As protein: CASSLSTGNYEQYV.

There are a few counts of this clonotype. The chain uses TRBV5-1 and TRBJ2-3; unclear D gene. The germline CDR1 and CDR2 sequences are SGHRS and YFSETQ. V was shortened by 1 base and J by 2 bases, with 11 bases between the two germline ends. The CDR3 covers 15 residues. CDR3 in amino acids: CASSLYPSFTDTQYF. CDR3 DNA sequence: TGCGCCAGCAGCTTGTATCCTAGTTTCACAGATACGCAGTATTTT.

This clonotype was counted between two and nine times. This chain joins TRBV7-9 and TRBJ1-2; tentative D call: TRBD1 (5 bases). Trimming took off 5 bases at V and 4 bases at J, with 14 bases between the two ends. The CDR3 spans 14 residues. Germline CDR1 SEHNR, CDR2 FQNEAQ (reference sequence). The CDR3, as DNA: TGTGCCAGCAGCCTCATCGACAGCCCCTATGGCTACACCTTC. Its protein is CASSLIDSPYGYTF.

Only a few counts were recorded for this clonotype. This chain connects TRBV7-2 to TRBJ2-3, with 8 nucleotides matching TRBD2. This CDR3 region has 16 residues. Trimming cost V 6 bases and J 5 bases; bases outside gene matches: 13. Looked up from germline, CDR1 is SGHTA and CDR2 is FQGNSA. The CDR3 loop reads CASRQTPGGPVDTQYF. CDR3 in DNA: TGTGCCAGCAGACAGACCCCGGGGGGGCCGGTAGATACGCAGTATTTT.

The sample holds many counts of this clonotype. The J gene is TRBJ1-4, the V gene TRBV4-3; no clear D. The ends were cut back, 4 bases at V and 3 bases at J, with 3 bases in the middle. The length of the CDR3 is 12 residues. Per the germline V gene, CDR1 is LGHNA and CDR2 is YSLEER. CDR3 DNA sequence: TGCGCCAGCAGCCTCGCTAATGAAAAACTGTTTTTT. Protein sequence: CASSLANEKLFF.

This clonotype was detected only a few times. The chain links TRBV4-3 to TRBJ2-1; perhaps TRBD1 as D (6 bases). Deletions cut 0 bases from V and 4 bases from J, with 13 bases between. CDR3 size: 16 residues. CDR1 and CDR2 from the germline V gene are LGHNA and YSLEER. CDR3 loop: CASSQDNRVVYNEQFF. The CDR3 DNA reads TGCGCCAGCAGCCAAGATAACAGGGTCGTGTACAATGAGCAGTTCTTC.

The sample holds many counts of this clonotype. The chain couples TRBV7-4 to TRBJ1-2; D gene ambiguous. CDR3 length equals 18 residues. Trimming shortened V by 5 bases and J by 1 base, and 23 bases separated the two germline ends. The germline gives CDR1 SGHVT, CDR2 SQSDAQ. DNA of the CDR3: TGTGCCAGCAGCACCCCCGGGGAGGACGACACCCTTAACTATGGCTACACCTTC. As protein: CASSTPGEDDTLNYGYTF.

This clonotype was counted between two and nine times. The chain employs TRBV12-3 or TRBV12-4 and TRBJ2-5; possible D gene TRBD1, 6 bases. The CDR3 covers 17 residues. Trimming took off 4 bases at V and 0 bases at J, with 18 bases between the two ends. CDR3 in DNA: TGTGCCAGCAGTTGGTCCTGGGACACGAGGTACCAAGAGACCCAGTACTTC. The encoded protein is CASSWSWDTRYQETQYF.

This clonotype has a handful of counts. The chain employs TRBV25-1 and TRBJ1-1; TRBD1 matches 7 bases. The germline V gene has CDR1 MGHDK and CDR2 SYGVNS. The CDR3 totals 15 residues. The trim removed 1 base at V and 2 bases at J, leaving 4 bases unmatched. The CDR3 sequence is CASSEWDRANTEAFF. Here the CDR3 DNA reads TGTGCCAGCAGTGAATGGGACAGAGCAAACACTGAAGCTTTCTTT.

The V call is TRBV19, the J call TRBJ1-2; possibly TRBD1 for D (6 bases). The CDR3 runs to 14 residues. V was pared by 7 bases and J by 3 bases, with 15 bases between. The V gene's germline CDR1 is LNHDA and CDR2 SQIVND (reference sequence). The CDR3 nucleotides are TGTGCCAGTAAAGAGGGCAGGGGTTACTATGGCTACACCTTC. This translates into CASKEGRGYYGYTF. Looking up the rest from reference TRBV19 and TRBJ1-2 gives the full variable domain: DGGITQSPKYLFRKEGQNVTLSCEQNLNHDAMYWYRQDPGQGLRLIYYSQIVNDFQKGDIAEGYSVSREKKESFPLTVTSAQKNPTAFYLCASKEGRGYYGYTFGSGTRLTVV.

A few counts support this clonotype. The chain is built from TRBV11-2 and TRBJ2-2; 14 nucleotides line up with TRBD2. The germline V gene has CDR1 SGHAT and CDR2 FQNNGV. The CDR3 covers 17 residues. With 5 bases clipped from V and 7 bases from J, the junction kept 9 bases outside the gene matches. Here the CDR3 reads CASSLGTSGGVIGELFF. Written as DNA, the CDR3 is TGTGCCAGCAGCCTCGGGACTAGCGGGGGCGTTATCGGGGAGCTGTTTTTT.

V gene TRBV5-1 combines with J gene TRBJ2-7; 8 bases are a match to TRBD1. Germline CDR1 reads SGHRS; CDR2 reads YFSETQ. The CDR3 length is 15 residues. V lost 0 bases and J lost 0; bases outside the gene matches: 2. The CDR3 DNA is TGCGCCAGCAGCTTGGGACAGGGGAGCTCCTACGAGCAGTACGTC. Its protein product is CASSLGQGSSYEQYV.

Only a few counts were recorded for this clonotype. This chain links TRBV4-3 with TRBJ2-1; D perhaps matches TRBD2 (7 bases). Germline assignment: CDR1 LGHNA and CDR2 YSLEER. This CDR3 has 14 residues. Trimming removed 2 bases at V and 7 bases at J, with 12 bases between. CDR3 loop: CASSQRTRGNEQFF. The CDR3 DNA is TGCGCCAGCAGCCAAAGGACTAGGGGGAATGAGCAGTTCTTC.

The chain couples TRBV21-1 to TRBJ1-2; TRBD1 was called by the table and not checked on the DNA. TRBV21-1 is a listed pseudogene. This CDR3 has 16 residues. For the CDR3, the DNA is TGTGCCAGCAGCAAAGCCCCGGACAGGGGGCGCGATGGCTACACCTTC. It yields the protein CASSKAPDRGRDGYTF.

Only a few counts were recorded for this clonotype. The genes are TRBV5-6 and TRBJ2-7; no definite D call. Germline CDR1 reads SGHDT; CDR2 reads YYEEEE. CDR3 length: 14 residues. The V and J ends lost 1 base and 0 bases respectively, with 8 bases between them. The CDR3 DNA is TGTGCCAGCAGCTTGTCTCTAAACTCCTACGAGCAGTACTTC. Protein sequence: CASSLSLNSYEQYF.

This clonotype turned up a few times. This chain links TRBV3-1 with TRBJ2-7; 9 bases fit TRBD2. CDR3 length: 14 residues. The V segment lost 1 base and the J segment 3 bases; nucleotides outside the gene matches: 1. Germline V gives CDR1 LGHDT, CDR2 YNNKEL (reference sequence). DNA for the CDR3: TGTGCCAGCAGCCAAGGAGCGGGGGGCTACGAGCAGTACTTC. Its translation is CASSQGAGGYEQYF.

Written as DNA, the CDR3 is TGCGCCAGGCGGCCACAGCCCCAGCATTTT. Translation gives CARRPQPQHF. V gene TRBV5-1 combines with J gene TRBJ1-5; the D is unclear. This CDR3 comprises 10 residues. CDR1 is SGHRS and CDR2 is YFSETQ in the germline V gene. The germline V and J ends were trimmed by 8 bases and 7 bases, with 7 bases remaining between them.

The chain's CDR3 is CASSLNRMASDTQYF. The CDR3 nucleotides read TGTGCCAGCAGCTTGAACAGGATGGCTTCAGATACGCAGTATTTT. V gene TRBV5-4 combines with J gene TRBJ2-3; D is possibly TRBD1 (5 bases). The CDR3 consists of 15 residues. The germline gives CDR1 SGHNT, CDR2 YYREEE (reference sequence). V dropped 1 base and J dropped 4 bases, with 13 bases sitting between them.

This CDR3 is CASGANTQYF. The CDR3 nucleotides read TGTGCCAGCGGGGCGAATACGCAGTATTTT. J is TRBJ2-3 and V is TRBV6-2 or TRBV6-3, with a tentative D call TRBD1 (5 bases). Germline V CDR1 and CDR2: MNHEY, SVGEGT. The V and J ends lost 8 bases and 7 bases respectively, with 7 bases between them. The CDR3 runs to 10 residues.

This clonotype was seen more than once but under ten times. V gene TRBV28 combines with J gene TRBJ1-2; D unclear. V was pared by 5 bases and J by 3 bases, with 13 bases between. The CDR3 totals 14 residues. Per the germline V gene, CDR1 is MDHEN and CDR2 is SYDVKM. The CDR3 sequence is CASSPPAVYYGYTF. CDR3 sequence (DNA): TGTGCCAGCAGTCCCCCGGCAGTCTACTATGGCTACACCTTC.

V and J are TRBV4-1 and TRBJ2-7; TRBD1 aligns across 7 bases. J was trimmed by 4 bases and V by 1 base; bases with no gene match: 7. CDR3 length: 15 residues. Germline values: CDR1 MGHRA, CDR2 YSYEKL. The CDR3 here is CASSQARQGSYEQYV. CDR3 nucleotides: TGCGCCAGCAGCCAAGCCCGACAGGGTAGTTACGAGCAGTACGTC.

V is TRBV18 and J is TRBJ2-3; D possibly corresponds to TRBD2 (7 bases). The V end lost 7 bases, the J end lost 6 bases, and 20 bases lay between the germline ends. Germline CDR1 and CDR2: KGHSH and LQKENI. This CDR3 comprises 15 residues. The CDR3 DNA reads TGTGCCAGCTATTTCCCGGGGGGCCATTGGGATACGCAGTATTTT. Amino acid sequence: CASYFPGGHWDTQYF.

The rearrangement links TRBV6-5 to TRBJ2-7; D may be TRBD2 (5 bases). V dropped 8 bases and J dropped 0 bases, with 26 bases sitting between them. CDR3 size: 18 residues. The germline V gene has CDR1 MNHEY and CDR2 SVGAGI. CDR3 coding DNA: TGTGCCAGCCGTGCCATCCCGGGGATCCACCTGAGCTCCTACGAGCAGTACTTC. Translating it yields CASRAIPGIHLSSYEQYF.

This chain connects TRBV6-2 or TRBV6-3 to TRBJ2-1; 9 bases are a match to TRBD1. From germline, CDR1 is MNHEY and CDR2 SVGEGT. This CDR3 comprises 15 residues. Trimming removed 5 bases from V and 2 bases from J; junction bases left unmatched: 4. In DNA, the CDR3 is TGTGCCAGCAGTCACAGGGGGCAAGCCTACAATGAGCAGTTCTTC. Its protein product is CASSHRGQAYNEQFF.